This T cell receptor beta chain was captured by sequencing in a study of T cells in Graves' hyperthyroidism and ophthalmopathy. Broader study findings: Researchers found most expanded thyroid clonotypes above 0.001 in blood as well. A 13 V-J signature model discriminated ophthalmopathy versus stable hyperthyroidism. The model forecast ophthalmopathy, anticipating it by a median around 6.9 months before onset.

Graves' hyperthyroidism was deemed stable given no ophthalmopathy progression within 18 months. A word on this clonotype: The antigen is unknown.

The V end was cut by 3 bases, the J end by 7 bases, with 7 bases between. Germline values: CDR1 SEHNR, CDR2 FQNEAQ (reference sequence). This CDR3 has 11 residues. Regions amplified from RNA transcripts were the TCR beta CDR3 regions. The HTBI primer set drove a first-round RT-PCR of the TCR CDR3. Each CDR3 protein is one row after TCRdb ran MiXCR on the multiplex PCR reads. The table shows hundreds of thousands of distinct CDR3 sequences, with about 38% occurring only once. The clonotype was recovered from a man aged 18-30 years with Graves' hyperthyroidism. This rearrangement joins TRBV7-9 to TRBJ2-7; the D is unclear. Material for sequencing was blood. The CDR3 loop is CASSFSWEQYF. The CDR3 DNA is TGTGCCAGCAGCTTCTCGTGGGAGCAGTACTTC.